The 26 T cell receptor beta chains below all came from one sample that was sequenced in a study of T cells in women clearing cervical HPV infection. Profiled with immunoSEQ multiplex PCR; TCRdb holds only in-frame clones, not every one. This repertoire includes under 50,000 clones. Specimen: blood buffy coat. These receptors all come from a woman between 18 and 70 years old with a cervical HPV16 infection that either progressed to CIN3+ or cleared (not recorded which).

On this clone: The read is 3 residues too short to cover the CDR3 end, so that end is filled in from the germline J gene. V gene TRBV29-1 combines with J gene TRBJ2-1, with 7 nucleotides matching TRBD2. Looked up from germline, CDR1 is SQVTM and CDR2 is ANQGSEA. V was pared by 1 base and J by 7 bases, with 22 bases of the junction left unmatched. This CDR3 is built from 19 residues. The CDR3 sequence: CSVEAPEATGGPAGNEQFF. Incomplete CDR3 DNA: TGCAGCGTTGAAGCCCCGGAGGCCACGGGGGGTCCCGCGGGGAATGAG.

CDR3 residues: CASSQDPSLAGRGETQYF. The sequenced part of the CDR3 DNA is TGTGCCAGCAGCCAAGATCCTTCTTTAGCGGGGCGGGGGGAGACC. The chain has TRBV4-2 and TRBJ2-5; TRBD2 matches at 8 bases. The sequence runs out 3 residues before the end of the CDR3; the remainder is reconstructed from the germline J gene. This CDR3 comprises 18 residues. V shed 0 bases and J 5 bases; nucleotides not matched to a gene: 14. Per germline, CDR1 LGHNA and CDR2 YNFKEQ.

Turning to this clone: Read sequence stops 3 residues before the CDR3 end, and the germline J gene provides the missing end. The chain joins TRBV5-1 to TRBJ2-1; 7 nucleotides align to TRBD2. CDR1 and CDR2 from the germline V gene are SGHRS and YFSETQ. This CDR3 is built from 14 residues. After removal of 3 bases from V and 2 bases from J, the junction contained 2 bases not matched to a gene. The part of the CDR3 DNA that was read is TGCGCCAGCAGCTGGAGCGGGGCCTACAATGAG. It codes for CASSWSGAYNE. The full-length CDR3 reads as CASSWSGAYNEQFF.

About this clone: The CDR3 end is not reached by the read, which stops 3 residues before it; the germline J gene fills it in. The chain is built from TRBV28 and TRBJ1-1; D gene unclear. This CDR3 has 12 residues. Trimming left V 6 bases short and J 2 bases short, with 7 bases between. The germline V gene encodes CDR1 MDHEN and CDR2 SYDVKM. The DNA read from the CDR3 is TGTGCCAGCAGACAACGAAACACTGAA. This gives the protein CASRQRNTE. The CDR3 reads in full as CASRQRNTEAFF.

With respect to this clone: The observed sequence ends 3 residues before the CDR3 terminus, with the missing tail filled in from the germline J gene. The chain joins TRBV6-1 to TRBJ1-2, with D possibly matching TRBD1 (6 bases). CDR3 length equals 15 residues. V was clipped by 0 bases and J by 7 bases, with 15 bases between them. Germline V lookup: CDR1 MNHNS, CDR2 SASEGT. The DNA read from the CDR3 is TGTGCCAGCAGTGAAGCTTGGAACAGGGCCAGTGGC. Protein: CASSEAWNRASG. Given in full, the CDR3 is CASSEAWNRASGYTF.

Turning to this clone: The DNA ends 3 residues before the CDR3 does, and the rest of the CDR3 is filled in from the germline J gene. The genes are TRBV7-9 and TRBJ2-1, with TRBD1 matching 9 bases. The junction had 5 bases not matched to a gene; V was cut back by 5 bases and J by 9 bases. The CDR3 length is 13 residues. CDR1 is SEHNR and CDR2 is FQNEAQ in the germline V gene (reference sequence). The CDR3 region is CASSPGQGSEQFF. The CDR3 DNA, read in part, is TGTGCCAGCAGCCCGGGACAGGGTAGTGAG.

Concerning this clone itself: The DNA ends 3 residues before the CDR3 does, and the rest of the CDR3 is filled in from the germline J gene. The chain couples TRBV18 to TRBJ2-4, with D perhaps TRBD1 (5 bases). From germline, CDR1 is KGHSH and CDR2 LQKENI. CDR3 length: 15 residues. The CDR3 loop reads CASSPGRGDDRGQYF. The sequenced part of the CDR3 DNA is TGTGCCAGCTCACCAGGTAGGGGCGATGATAGAGGT.

Comments on this clone: From the germline J gene comes the end of the CDR3, since the read stops 3 residues before it. The chain has TRBV6-1 and TRBJ1-2; no clear D. Deletions cut 2 bases from V and 3 bases from J, with 10 bases between. Germline CDR1 MNHNS, CDR2 SASEGT. This CDR3 has 14 residues. The CDR3 bases that were read are TGTGCCAGCAGTGAAACTCCAACGGACTATGGC. This translates into CASSETPTDYG. Given in full, the CDR3 is CASSETPTDYGYTF.

On this clone itself: The CDR3 end falls 3 residues outside the read, so it is completed with the germline J gene. V and J are TRBV4-1 and TRBJ1-2, with D perhaps TRBD1 (5 bases). CDR3 length equals 15 residues. CDR1 and CDR2 (germline): MGHRA, YSYEKL. Trimming pared 1 base from V and 0 bases from J, leaving 9 bases between. CDR3 protein: CASSQGRVANYGYTF. The CDR3 bases that were read are TGCGCCAGCAGCCAAGGCAGGGTAGCTAACTATGGC.

Concerning this clone: With the read ending 3 residues before the CDR3 end, the germline J gene is used to fill in that end. V usage is TRBV29-1 and J usage is TRBJ2-5, with 8 bases matching TRBD1. The CDR3 has 13 amino acids. The germline CDR1 and CDR2 sequences are SQVTM and ANQGSEA. V was clipped by 6 bases and J by 4 bases; unmatched bases: 7. The part of the CDR3 DNA that was read is TGCAGCGTCGGACAGGGTCAAGTAGAGACC. Residues: CSVGQGQVET. Given in full, the CDR3 is CSVGQGQVETQYF.

Regarding this clone: The DNA ends 3 residues before the CDR3 does, and the rest of the CDR3 is filled in from the germline J gene. This chain links TRBV7-2 with TRBJ2-1, with 7 bases matching TRBD1. With V trimmed by 0 bases and J by 6 bases, 5 bases remained unmatched. The germline V gene has CDR1 SGHTA and CDR2 FQGNSA. The length of the CDR3 is 15 residues. The part of the CDR3 DNA that was read is TGTGCCAGCAGCTTAGCCTGGGACAGTCGCAATGAG. Amino acid sequence: CASSLAWDSRNE. The CDR3, in full, reads CASSLAWDSRNEQFF.

Concerning this clone: The sequence runs out 3 residues before the end of the CDR3; the remainder is reconstructed from the germline J gene. The chain employs TRBV7-6 and TRBJ2-2; the D gene is possibly TRBD2 (6 bases). The CDR3 is 15 residues long. The germline CDR1 and CDR2 sequences are SGHVS and FNYEAQ. The germline V and J ends were trimmed by 5 bases and 7 bases, with 17 bases remaining between them. CDR3 DNA (partial): TGTGCCAGCAGCGCCGGGAGTTCCGGGGGCGGGGAG. Encoded protein: CASSAGSSGGGE. The full CDR3 sequence reads CASSAGSSGGGELFF. Together with reference TRBV7-6 and TRBJ2-2, the CDR3 gives the full variable domain: GAGVSQSPRYKVTKRGQDVALRCDPISGHVSLYWYRQALGQGPEFLTYFNYEAQQDKSGLPNDRFSAERPEGSISTLTIQRTEQRDSAMYRCASSAGSSGGGELFFGEGSRLTVL.

A word on this clone: The read is 3 residues too short to cover the CDR3 end, so that end is filled in from the germline J gene. The rearrangement joins TRBV19 to TRBJ2-3; the match to TRBD1 covers 9 bases. The CDR3 spans 15 residues. V shed 3 bases, J shed 4 bases, and the junction held 5 bases outside the gene matches. Germline lookup yields CDR1 LNHDA and CDR2 SQIVND (reference sequence). The CDR3: CASSIWTGEADTQYF. The CDR3 DNA, read in part, is TGTGCCAGTAGTATTTGGACAGGGGAAGCAGATACG.

With respect to this clone: Read data end 3 residues before the CDR3 end; the end is taken from the germline J gene. The chain uses TRBV20-1 and TRBJ1-2; D unresolved. Trimming removed 6 bases from V and 6 bases from J, with 14 bases in between. CDR3 length: 12 residues. Looked up from germline, CDR1 is DFQATT and CDR2 is SNEGSKA (reference sequence). Partial CDR3 DNA: TGCAGTGCCACGCGGGCGAAGAATGGC. It encodes CSATRAKNG. The whole CDR3 protein is CSATRAKNGYTF.

Worth noting for this clone: The missing CDR3 end, 3 residues past where the read stops, is filled in from the germline J gene. This chain uses TRBV10-3 with TRBJ1-1; 10 nucleotides align to TRBD1. With V trimmed by 6 bases and J by 4 bases, 8 bases remained unmatched. From germline, CDR1 is ENHRY and CDR2 SYGVKD. The CDR3 is 15 residues long. CDR3 DNA (partial): TGTGCCATCAGCACCAGACAGGGGGCGGTCACTGAA. This encodes CAISTRQGAVTE. The whole CDR3 region reads CAISTRQGAVTEAFF.

With respect to this clone: The read terminates 3 residues ahead of where the CDR3 ends, so the germline J gene completes it. V gene TRBV10-2 combines with J gene TRBJ2-7; 7 bases map to TRBD2. The CDR3 spans 15 residues. Trimming cost V 3 bases and J 0 bases; bases outside gene matches: 5. Germline-derived CDR1 and CDR2 are WSHSY and SAAADI. CDR3 region: CASSDRSGASYEQYF. CDR3 DNA, as far as it was read: TGCGCCAGCAGTGATAGGAGCGGGGCCTCCTACGAG.

Note on this clone: The CDR3 end falls 3 residues outside the read, so it is completed with the germline J gene. The chain is built from TRBV7-2 and TRBJ1-2; D call uncertain. Germline V gene data show CDR1 as SGHTA and CDR2 as FQGNSA. The CDR3 is made up of 14 amino acids. The DNA read from the CDR3 is TGTGCCAGCCACCCCTCGGCTAGCGGGAATGAC. Its protein is CASHPSASGND. The whole CDR3 protein is CASHPSASGNDYTF.

With respect to this clone: The read terminates 3 residues ahead of where the CDR3 ends, so the germline J gene completes it. The chain links TRBV5-1 to TRBJ2-3, with a possible D match to TRBD1 (6 bases). V lost 4 bases, J lost 3 bases, and 18 bases lay in between. The CDR3 sequence is 16 residues long. Germline V gene sequence: CDR1 SGHRS, CDR2 YFSETQ. CDR3 region: CASSLTATGITDTQYF. The sequenced CDR3 bases are TGCGCCAGCAGCCTAACAGCGACAGGAATAACAGATACG.

CDR3 bases read: TGTGCCAGCAGCCCGTCGACAGGGCAAAATTCACCG. Protein: CASSPSTGQNSP. The whole CDR3 protein reads CASSPSTGQNSPLFF. V is TRBV7-9 and J is TRBJ2-2; 7 nucleotides agree with TRBD1. The read comes to an end 3 residues before the CDR3 does, leaving the germline J gene to fill in the end. CDR1 is SEHNR and CDR2 is FQNEAQ in the germline V gene (reference sequence). The CDR3 extends over 15 amino acids. Combining the CDR3 with reference TRBV7-9 and TRBJ2-2 gives the whole variable domain DTGVSQNPRHKITKRGQNVTFRCDPISEHNRLYWYRQTLGQGPEFLTYFQNEAQLEKSRLLSDRFSAERPKGSFSTLEIQRTEQGDSAMYLCASSPSTGQNSPLFFGEGSRLTVL.

Turning to this clone: The CDR3 is cut off 3 residues early in the read; its end comes from the germline J gene. The rearrangement uses TRBV7-8 and TRBJ2-2; D is uncertain. V dropped 1 base and J dropped 6 bases, with 12 bases sitting between them. The germline V gene has CDR1 SGHVS and CDR2 FQNEAQ. CDR3 size: 15 residues. The CDR3 loop reads CASSLGGRTPGELFF. The CDR3 DNA, read in part, is TGTGCCAGCAGCTTAGGTGGGCGCACCCCCGGGGAG.

In regard to this clone: The CDR3 extends 3 residues past the end of the read, so its final part is completed from the germline J gene. The chain carries TRBV19 and TRBJ1-5; D is undetermined. The CDR3 runs 13 residues. Trimming cost V 6 bases and J 4 bases, with 10 bases left between them. Germline V CDR1 and CDR2: LNHDA, SQIVND (reference sequence). CDR3 bases read: TGTGCCAGTAGAAGTGATCGGAATCAGCCC. Translating gives CASRSDRNQP. The full CDR3 sequence reads CASRSDRNQPQHF.

Points on this clone: The CDR3 extends 3 residues past the end of the read, so its final part is completed from the germline J gene. The chain employs TRBV5-8 and TRBJ2-1; D perhaps matches TRBD1 (6 bases). The CDR3 runs 15 residues. CDR1 is SGHTS and CDR2 is YDEGEE in the germline V gene. V shed 0 bases and J shed 6 bases, with 13 bases lying between them. CDR3 DNA (partial): TGTGCCAGCAGCTTGGGACAGGTATTCAGCAATGAG. Amino acid sequence: CASSLGQVFSNE. From start to end, the CDR3 is CASSLGQVFSNEQFF.

Worth noting for this clone: One junction end disagrees with the germline gene, perhaps due to a read error. The CDR3 is cut off 3 residues early in the read; its end comes from the germline J gene. This chain connects TRBV18 to TRBJ2-3; perhaps TRBD1 as D (6 bases). Per the germline V gene, CDR1 is KGHSH and CDR2 is LQKENI. This CDR3 is built from 14 residues. The covered CDR3 bases are TGTGCCAGCTCACCAAGCCAGGGGCCAGAGACG. Protein product: CASSPSQGPET. The entire CDR3 is CASSPSQGPETQYF.

A note on this clone: The read ends 3 residues early relative to the CDR3; the germline J gene fills the gap. The rearrangement uses TRBV5-4 and TRBJ1-1; 7 bases align to TRBD1. The germline CDR1 and CDR2 sequences are SGHNT and YYREEE (reference sequence). CDR3 length: 16 amino acids. The V gene end was trimmed by 1 base and the J gene end by 0 bases; junction bases not matched to a gene: 6. This chain's CDR3 is CASSLPTGSLNTEAFF. The sequenced part of the CDR3 DNA is TGTGCCAGCAGCTTGCCGACAGGGAGCCTGAACACTGAA.

Comments on this clone: The read terminates 3 residues before the CDR3 end, so the remaining end is supplied by the germline J gene. The V call is TRBV20-1, the J call TRBJ2-1, with 10 bases aligning to TRBD2. Germline trimming cut 3 bases from V and 2 bases from J; bases unmatched to any gene: 7. Germline V gives CDR1 DFQATT, CDR2 SNEGSKA (reference sequence). The CDR3 is 16 amino acids. The CDR3: CSARSPGLATYNEQFF. CDR3 DNA (partial): TGCAGTGCTAGGTCACCGGGACTAGCGACCTACAATGAG.

With regard to this clone: Coverage ceases 3 residues before the CDR3 finishes, and the germline J gene fills in the end. The chain recombines TRBV5-4 with TRBJ1-2; 7 bases are shared with TRBD1. Germline CDR1 SGHNT, CDR2 YYREEE (reference sequence). The CDR3 is made up of 14 amino acids. CDR3 amino acids: CASSLNRGRGGYTF. CDR3 DNA (partial): TGTGCCAGCAGCTTAAACAGGGGTCGTGGCGGC.